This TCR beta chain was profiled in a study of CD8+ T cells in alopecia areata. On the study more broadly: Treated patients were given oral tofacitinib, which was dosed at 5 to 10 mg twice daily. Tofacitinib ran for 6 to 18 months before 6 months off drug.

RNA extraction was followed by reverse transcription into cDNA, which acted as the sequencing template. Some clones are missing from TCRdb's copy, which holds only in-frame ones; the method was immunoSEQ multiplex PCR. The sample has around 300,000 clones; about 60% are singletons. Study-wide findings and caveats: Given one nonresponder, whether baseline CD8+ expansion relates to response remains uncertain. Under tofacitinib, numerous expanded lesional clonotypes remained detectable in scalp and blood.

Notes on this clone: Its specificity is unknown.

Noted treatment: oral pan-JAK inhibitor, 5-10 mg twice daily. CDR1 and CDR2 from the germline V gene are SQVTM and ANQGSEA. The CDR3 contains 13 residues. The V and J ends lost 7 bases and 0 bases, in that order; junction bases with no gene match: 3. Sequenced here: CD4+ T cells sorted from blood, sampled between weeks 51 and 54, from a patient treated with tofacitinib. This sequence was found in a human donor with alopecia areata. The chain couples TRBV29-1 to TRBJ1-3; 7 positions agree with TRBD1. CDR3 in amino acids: CSAGDSSGNTIYF. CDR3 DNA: TGCAGCGCCGGGGACAGCTCTGGAAACACCATATATTTT.